This T cell receptor beta chain comes out of a study of T cells after yellow fever vaccination. This clonotype was seen at least ten times. The CDR3 has 13 amino acids. CDR1 is SQVTM and CDR2 is ANQGSEA in the germline V gene. Deletions cut 3 bases from V and 6 bases from J, with 12 bases between. MiXCR was run by TCRdb on the 5' RACE reads, yielding one entry per CDR3 protein. Of about 340,000 distinct CDR3 sequences in the sample, approximately 3.9% were seen once. The receptor comes from a man aged 18 to 29 who received the YFV17D yellow fever vaccine. Sequences were derived from PBMCs, sampled 5 days after the yellow fever booster vaccination. The V gene is TRBV29-1, the J gene TRBJ1-5; D not resolved. CDR3 sequence: CSVEEGIGQPQHF. As DNA, the CDR3 is TGCAGCGTTGAGGAAGGGATCGGTCAGCCCCAGCATTTT.